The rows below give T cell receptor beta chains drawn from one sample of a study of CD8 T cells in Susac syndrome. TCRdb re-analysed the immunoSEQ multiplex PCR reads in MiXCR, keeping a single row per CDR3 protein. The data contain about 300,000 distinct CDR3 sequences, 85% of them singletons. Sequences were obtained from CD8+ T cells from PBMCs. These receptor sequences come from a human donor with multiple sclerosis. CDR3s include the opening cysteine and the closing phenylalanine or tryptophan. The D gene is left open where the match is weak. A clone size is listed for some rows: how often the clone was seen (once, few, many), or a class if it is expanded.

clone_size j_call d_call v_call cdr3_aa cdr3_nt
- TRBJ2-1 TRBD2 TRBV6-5 CASSYQGGGGGYNEQFF TGTGCCAGCAGTTACCAGGGCGGCGGCGGGGGCTACAATGAGCAGTTCTTC
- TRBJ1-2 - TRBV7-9 CASSLEGSAYGYTF TGTGCCAGCAGCTTAGAGGGCAGTGCCTATGGCTACACCTTC
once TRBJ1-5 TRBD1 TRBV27 CASREQGARQPQHF TGTGCCAGCAGGGAACAGGGGGCTCGTCAGCCCCAGCATTTT
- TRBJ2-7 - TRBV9 CASSPRTASDFYEQYF TGTGCCAGCAGCCCTCGGACAGCGTCCGATTTCTACGAGCAGTACTTC
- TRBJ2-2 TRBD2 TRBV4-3 CASSQGLAGGLTGELFF TGCGCCAGCAGCCAGGGACTAGCGGGAGGTCTTACCGGGGAGCTGTTTTTT
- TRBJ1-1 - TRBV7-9 CASSSGVAGTEAFF TGTGCCAGCAGTTCAGGGGTGGCGGGCACTGAAGCTTTCTTT
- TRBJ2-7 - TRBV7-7 CASSLGTVGLGTYEQYF TGTGCCAGCAGCTTAGGGACAGTCGGACTGGGTACCTACGAGCAGTACTTC
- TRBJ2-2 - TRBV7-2 CASSLATNTGELFF TGTGCCAGCAGCCTAGCTACGAACACCGGGGAGCTGTTTTTT
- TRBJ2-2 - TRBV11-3 CASSPTRGNTGELFF TGTGCCAGCAGCCCCACCCGGGGAAACACCGGGGAGCTGTTTTTT
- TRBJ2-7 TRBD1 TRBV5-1 CASSFSQGNEQYF TGCGCCAGCAGCTTCTCACAGGGGAACGAGCAGTACTTC
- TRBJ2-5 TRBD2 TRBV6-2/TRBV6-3 CASRSPLAGVEVGETQYF TGTGCCAGCAGGAGTCCCCTAGCGGGAGTCGAGGTAGGAGAGACCCAGTACTTC
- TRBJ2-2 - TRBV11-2 CASGPGTTGELFF TGTGCCAGCGGGCCGGGTACCACCGGGGAGCTGTTTTTT
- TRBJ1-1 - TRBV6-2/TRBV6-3 CASSYAVNTEAFF TGTGCCAGCAGTTACGCAGTTAACACTGAAGCTTTCTTT
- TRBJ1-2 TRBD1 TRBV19 CASSPATGPVYGYTF TGTGCCAGTAGCCCAGCGACAGGGCCTGTCTATGGCTACACCTTC
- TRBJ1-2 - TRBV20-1 CSAREGVLGYGYTF TGCAGTGCTAGGGAGGGGGTTTTGGGCTATGGCTACACCTTC
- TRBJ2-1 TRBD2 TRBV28 CANLTGPGTSGGNEQFF TGTGCCAACCTGACAGGACCCGGGACTAGCGGGGGGAATGAGCAGTTCTTC
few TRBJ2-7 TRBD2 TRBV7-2 CASSFRLAGFYEQYF TGTGCCAGCAGCTTCCGACTAGCGGGATTCTACGAGCAGTACTTC
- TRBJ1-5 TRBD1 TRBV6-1 CASSDLDRLYNQPQHF TGTGCCAGCAGTGACCTGGACAGGCTCTACAATCAGCCCCAGCATTTT
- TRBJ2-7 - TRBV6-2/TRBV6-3 CASSLRKGSRDEQYF TGTGCCAGCAGTCTTCGAAAGGGGAGCAGGGACGAGCAGTACTTC
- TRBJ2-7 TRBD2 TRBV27 CASSFAAGVREQYF TGTGCCAGCAGTTTTGCAGCGGGAGTCCGTGAGCAGTACTTC
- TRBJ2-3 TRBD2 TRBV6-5 CASSYKRDPDTQYF TGTGCCAGCAGTTACAAGCGGGACCCAGATACGCAGTATTTT
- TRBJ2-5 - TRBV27 CASSLGGTQETQYF TGTGCCAGCAGTTTAGGCGGAACCCAAGAGACCCAGTACTTC
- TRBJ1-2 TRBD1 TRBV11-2 CASSLVRGGQGTF TGTGCCAGCAGCTTAGTCCGGGGGGGACAGGGGACCTTC
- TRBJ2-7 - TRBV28 CASRVADENYEQYF TGTGCCAGCAGGGTGGCGGACGAGAACTACGAGCAGTACTTC